This entry concerns a single TCR beta chain. Authors' analysis steps: Scientists estimated how many nucleated cells there were by amplifying reference gene primers. The repertoire was sequenced with immunoSEQ multiplex PCR; TCRdb's copy has only in-frame clones and lacks some. The DNA gave D and trimming, while V, J and clone size come from that table. The profile shows approximately 210,000 clones, approximately 87% of them singletons. The data were obtained in a study of blood T cell repertoires in COVID-19. Overall study: From the United States, Italy and Spain came samples of acute and convalescent COVID-19. Nucleic acid was either cDNA or gDNA, and it came from T cells, B-cell-depleted T cells, or PBMCs.

Trimming removed 4 bases from V and 1 base from J; junction bases left unmatched: 5. The CDR3 extends over 15 amino acids. Germline lookup yields CDR1 MNHNY and CDR2 SVGAGI (reference sequence). The chain recombines TRBV6-6 with TRBJ2-5; 8 bases line up with TRBD1. The clonotype originates from a woman between 65 and 79 years old with active or convalescent COVID-19. Sequenced material: peripheral blood. DNA of the CDR3: TGTGCCAGCAGTTCTTGGACAGGGCCCCAAGAGACCCAGTACTTC. Protein sequence: CASSSWTGPQETQYF.